Listed below are T cell receptor beta chains from one sample, sequenced in a study of shared clonotypes between healthy human individuals. Clones were read by immunoSEQ multiplex PCR, and TCRdb kept only the in-frame ones, dropping some. The table has about 680,000 clones, around 72% seen once; the top ten hold approximately 1.8%. Sample: memory CD4+ T cells sorted from blood. The receptor set was obtained from a woman aged 25 to 39 in good health. The CDR3 runs from the conserved cysteine through the conserved F or W. A D gene is named only where the DNA matches it firmly. Clone size, where shown, is once, few, many, or a class for clones that have expanded.

many	TRBV6-5	13	TRBJ2-5	.	TGTGCCAGCAGTTACTCGGGGGAAGAGACCCAGTACTTC	CASSYSGEETQYF
.	TRBV2	14	TRBJ1-2	.	TGTGCCAGCAGTGAGCGGGGGACAAACTATGGCTACACCTTC	CASSERGTNYGYTF
.	TRBV27	14	TRBJ2-7	TRBD2	TGTGCCAGCATGAAACTAGCGGGATTTGTCGAGCAGTACTTC	CASMKLAGFVEQYF
.	TRBV10-2	13	TRBJ2-1	.	TGCGCCAGCAGGGCGAAGTCCTACAATGAGCAGTTCTTC	CASRAKSYNEQFF
.	TRBV23-1	16	TRBJ2-1	.	TGCGCCAGCAGTCCCCCCCGGGGTGCGCACGTGGATGAGCAGTTCTTC	CASSPPRGAHVDEQFF
.	TRBV27	15	TRBJ1-5	.	TGTGCCAGCAGTCCCACGGGACAAGGCAACCAGCCCCAGCATTTT	CASSPTGQGNQPQHF
.	TRBV18	13	TRBJ1-2	TRBD1	TGTGCCAGCTCACCCCAGGGACAGAATGGCTACACCTTC	CASSPQGQNGYTF
.	TRBV30	16	TRBJ1-4	.	TGTGCCACCCGACAGTCGCCCGGCGGTGATAATGAAAAACTGTTTTTT	CATRQSPGGDNEKLFF
.	TRBV7-8	17	TRBJ2-6	.	TGTGCCAGCAGTTATAGCTCAGGCTCGTGGGGGGCCAACGTCCTGACTTTC	CASSYSSGSWGANVLTF
.	TRBV9	14	TRBJ2-1	TRBD2	TGTGCCAGCAGCGTCGGACTAGCAGTTAATGAGCAGTTCTTC	CASSVGLAVNEQFF
few	TRBV28	15	TRBJ2-7	TRBD1	TGTGCCAGCCGACCTTGGACAGGGGGCGTTTACGAGCAGTACTTC	CASRPWTGGVYEQYF
.	TRBV6-1	12	TRBJ1-2	.	TGTGCCAGCAGTTCCCTATTCTATAGGTACACCTTC	CASSSLFYRYTF
.	TRBV10-3	14	TRBJ2-1	.	TGTGCCATCAGTGAAGGGGAGACCTACAATGAGCAGTTCTTC	CAISEGETYNEQFF
.	TRBV19	16	TRBJ2-2	TRBD2	TGTGCCAGTATCCCCAGCGGGAGGGCCCGGAAGGGGGAGCTGTTTTTT	CASIPSGRARKGELFF
.	TRBV5-8	17	TRBJ2-4	.	TGTGCCAGCAGCTTGGATGGGGTTCGTTTAGCCAAAAACATTCAGTACTTC	CASSLDGVRLAKNIQYF
few	TRBV5-4	13	TRBJ1-2	.	TGTGCCAGCAGCTTGGGAGCTAACTATGGCTACACCTTC	CASSLGANYGYTF
.	TRBV5-1	12	TRBJ2-1	.	TGCGCCAGCAGCTCCACCAGCAATGAGCAGTTCTTC	CASSSTSNEQFF
.	TRBV7-2	15	TRBJ1-1	TRBD1	TGTGCCAGCAGCTTAGGACAGGGATCGACCACTGAAGCTTTCTTT	CASSLGQGSTTEAFF
.	TRBV18	15	TRBJ2-7	TRBD1	TGTGCCAGCTCACCGGCTCCAGGGGGCTTCTACGAGCAGTACTTC	CASSPAPGGFYEQYF
.	TRBV11-2	14	TRBJ1-3	TRBD1	TGTGCCAGCAGATCTGACAGGGCTGGAAACACCATATATTTT	CASRSDRAGNTIYF
.	TRBV4-2	15	TRBJ2-1	TRBD2	TGTGCCAGCAGCCAAGATCCAGCGGGAGTCAATGAGCAGTTCTTC	CASSQDPAGVNEQFF
.	TRBV6-5	14	TRBJ2-7	TRBD1	TGTGCCAGCAGGGACAGGGCTTCTACCCACGAGCAGTACTTC	CASRDRASTHEQYF
.	TRBV28	14	TRBJ2-7	.	TGTGCCACCGGGGGAGGCCGACCGCCCTACGAGCAGTACTTC	CATGGGRPPYEQYF
.	TRBV28	12	TRBJ1-1	.	TGTGCCAGCAGTCGGGACAACACTGAAGCTTTCTTT	CASSRDNTEAFF
.	TRBV6-1	14	TRBJ2-4	.	TGTGCCAGCAGTGAGGGACTAGCCAAAAACATTCAGTACTTC	CASSEGLAKNIQYF
.	TRBV2	12	TRBJ2-7	.	TGTGCCAGTAGAAAGGGCTCCTACGAGCAGTACTTC	CASRKGSYEQYF
.	TRBV6-1	16	TRBJ1-1	TRBD1	TGTGCCAGCAGTGGGGGGGGGACAGTTACGAACACTGAAGCTTTCTTT	CASSGGGTVTNTEAFF
.	TRBV29-1	15	TRBJ2-3	TRBD2	TGCAGCGTTGCCAAGGCTAGCGGGAAATCAGATACGCAGTATTTT	CSVAKASGKSDTQYF
once	TRBV2	15	TRBJ2-3	.	TGTGCCAGCAGAAAGGACCGGTCTAGCACAGATACGCAGTATTTT	CASRKDRSSTDTQYF
once	TRBV29-1	15	TRBJ2-1	.	TGCAGCGTTGAACGGGGGCCAGCCTCCTACAATGAGCAGTTCTTC	CSVERGPASYNEQFF
.	TRBV5-1	14	TRBJ1-1	.	TGCGCCAGCAGCGCCAGGGTGGGGGGAACTGAAGCTTTCTTT	CASSARVGGTEAFF
.	TRBV19	15	TRBJ1-1	TRBD1	TGTGCCAGTAGTACGAACAGGGGCCTGGACACTGAAGCTTTCTTT	CASSTNRGLDTEAFF